The clone carrying this T cell receptor beta chain turned up a few times. Germline V lookup: CDR1 SGHKS, CDR2 YYEKEE (reference sequence). Losses at the gene ends were 1 base for V and 2 bases for J; bases not matched to a gene: 4. The CDR3 contains 16 residues. Per the study methods: Reference gene primer amplification gave nucleated cell count estimates. Libraries were prepared by immunoSEQ multiplex PCR; TCRdb keeps only in-frame clonotypes and omits some of them. V and J calls and clone size are copied from that table; D and trimming were computed from the DNA. Of 180,000 or so clones detected, 80% to 90% appear once; the ten largest clones hold 9.5% to 11%. The record originates from a study of blood T cell repertoires in COVID-19. Across the study: Nucleic acid was either cDNA or gDNA, and it came from T cells, B-cell-depleted T cells, or PBMCs.

In Seattle, patients joined the study during active infection and were tracked longitudinally. The V and J genes are TRBV5-5 and TRBJ1-5, with TRBD1 matching over 9 bases. The material sequenced was peripheral blood. The TCR originated in a woman aged 40 to 49 with COVID-19, enrolled during active disease. The CDR3 DNA is TGTGCCAGCAGCTTGCTTTGGACAGGGGGCAATCAGCCCCAGCATTTT. Protein product: CASSLLWTGGNQPQHF.